This T cell receptor beta chain was documented in a study of blood T cell repertoires in COVID-19. Method: immunoSEQ multiplex PCR; TCRdb's copy keeps in-frame clones and lacks some. This table has 130,000 to 150,000 clones, over 75% appearing once. This clone showed up just a few times. Germline CDR1 KGHDR, CDR2 SFDVKD. Between the trimmed V and J ends, which lost 4 bases and 0 bases, there was a span of 12 bases. CDR3 size: 16 residues. The sample taken for sequencing was peripheral blood. The V gene is TRBV24-1, the J gene TRBJ1-5, with D hard to call. This clonotype originated in a man between 70 and 80 years old with acute or convalescent COVID-19. The CDR3 sequence: CATSEGGITSNQPQHF. The CDR3 DNA sequence: TGTGCCACCAGTGAAGGAGGGATCACTAGCAATCAGCCCCAGCATTTT.